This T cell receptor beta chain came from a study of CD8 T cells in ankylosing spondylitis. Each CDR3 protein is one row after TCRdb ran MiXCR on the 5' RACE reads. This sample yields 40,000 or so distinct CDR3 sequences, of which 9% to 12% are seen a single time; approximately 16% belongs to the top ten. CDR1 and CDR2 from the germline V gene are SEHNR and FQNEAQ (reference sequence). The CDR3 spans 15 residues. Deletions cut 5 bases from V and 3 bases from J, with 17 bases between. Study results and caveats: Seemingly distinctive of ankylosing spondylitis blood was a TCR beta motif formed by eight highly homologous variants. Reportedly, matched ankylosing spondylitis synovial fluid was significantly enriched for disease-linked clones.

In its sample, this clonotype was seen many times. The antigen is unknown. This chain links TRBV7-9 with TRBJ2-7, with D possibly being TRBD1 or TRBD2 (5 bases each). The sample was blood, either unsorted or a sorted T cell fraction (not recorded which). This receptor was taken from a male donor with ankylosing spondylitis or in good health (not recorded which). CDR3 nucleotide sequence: TGTGCCAGCAGCCCCATCACGTTGGGGGACTACGAGCAGTACTTC. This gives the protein CASSPITLGDYEQYF.